Below are 5 T cell receptor beta chains sequenced from a single sample in a study of cytomegalovirus exposure and HLA in healthy donors. 13 Jbeta primers and 60 Vbeta primers were used for the PCR. The assay was immunoSEQ multiplex PCR, and TCRdb's table has in-frame clones only and misses some. This sample carries about 200,000 clones, about two thirds of them seen once, and the ten largest clones take around 2.6%. The sample comprised PBMCs. Receptor source: a man in his forties or fifties in good health and CMV-seropositive.

This clone was counted between two and nine times. The chain recombines TRBV29-1 with TRBJ1-1; 9 nucleotides agree with TRBD1. From germline, CDR1 is SQVTM and CDR2 ANQGSEA. The V and J ends lost 4 bases and 7 bases, in that order; junction bases with no gene match: 7. The CDR3 runs to 13 residues. The CDR3 spells CSVGGTGSFEAFF. CDR3 bases: TGCAGCGTTGGAGGGACAGGGAGCTTTGAAGCTTTCTTT.

This chain uses TRBV2 with TRBJ1-2; TRBD1 might be the D (5 bases). Trimming left V 5 bases short and J 4 bases short, with 11 bases between. Germline-derived CDR1 and CDR2 are SNHLY and FYNNEI. This CDR3 spans 13 amino acids. DNA for the CDR3: TGTGCCAGCAGTCCGGGGGGAGGCTATGGCTACACCTTC. This sequence encodes CASSPGGGYGYTF.

The chain has TRBV14 and TRBJ2-5, with 8 bases lining up with TRBD1. V was pared by 0 bases and J by 4 bases, with 13 bases of the junction left unmatched. The CDR3 is 18 residues long. The germline V gene encodes CDR1 SGHDN and CDR2 FVKESK. CDR3 region: CASSQESDEGRGRETQYF. As DNA, the CDR3 is TGTGCCAGCAGCCAAGAATCCGACGAGGGCAGGGGGCGAGAGACCCAGTACTTC. The variable domain in full, completed from reference TRBV14 and TRBJ2-5, reads EAGVTQFPSHSVIEKGQTVTLRCDPISGHDNLYWYRRVMGKEIKFLLHFVKESKQDESGMPNNRFLAERTGGTYSTLKVQPAELEDSGVYFCASSQESDEGRGRETQYFGPGTRLLVL.

Points on this clone: An end of the junction differs from the germline gene, which may be a read error. The rearrangement links TRBV5-4 to TRBJ2-7; 12 nucleotides agree with TRBD2. This CDR3 contains 14 residues. Germline CDR1 and CDR2: SGHNT and YYREEE (reference sequence). The CDR3 is CAGRPGLAGYEQYF. CDR3 nucleotide sequence: TGTGCCGGCAGGCCGGGACTAGCGGGTTACGAGCAGTACTTC.

This clone was seen a single time. V usage is TRBV29-1 and J usage is TRBJ2-3; possibly TRBD2 for D (5 bases). The germline V gene encodes CDR1 SQVTM and CDR2 ANQGSEA. The CDR3 sequence is 13 residues long. V was trimmed by 0 bases and J by 2 bases, leaving 6 bases between them. The CDR3 DNA reads as TGCAGCGTTGAAGAGAGGGCCACAGATACGCAGTATTTT. It codes for CSVEERATDTQYF.